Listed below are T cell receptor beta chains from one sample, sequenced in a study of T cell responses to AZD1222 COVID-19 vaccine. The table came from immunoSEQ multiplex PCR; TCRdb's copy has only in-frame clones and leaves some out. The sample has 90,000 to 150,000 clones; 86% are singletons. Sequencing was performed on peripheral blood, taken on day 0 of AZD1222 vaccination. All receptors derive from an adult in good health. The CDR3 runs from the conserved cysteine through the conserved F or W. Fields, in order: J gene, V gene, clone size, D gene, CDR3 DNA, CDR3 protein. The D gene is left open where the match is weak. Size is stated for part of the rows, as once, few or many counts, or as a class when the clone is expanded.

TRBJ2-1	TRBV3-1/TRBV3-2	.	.	TGTGCCAGCAGCCCCCCTCCTTACAATGAGCAGTTCTTC	CASSPPPYNEQFF
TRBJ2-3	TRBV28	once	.	TGTGCCAGCATCCCTGGGACTTCGAAGGGAGATACGCAGTATTTT	CASIPGTSKGDTQYF
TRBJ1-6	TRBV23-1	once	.	TGCGCCAGCAGTCAATCGGTCGGTAGGCCAGGGTACGGATCACCCCTCCACTTT	CASSQSVGRPGYGSPLHF
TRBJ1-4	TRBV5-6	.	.	TGTGCCAGCAGCCACCAGGGGAGAGACCCAACTAATGAAAAACTGTTTTTT	CASSHQGRDPTNEKLFF
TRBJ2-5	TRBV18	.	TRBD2	TGTGCCAGCTCCACTAGCGGGGGTCAAGAGACCCAGTACTTC	CASSTSGGQETQYF
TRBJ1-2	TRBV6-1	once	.	TGTGCCAGCAGTGAGGAACCGGGACATCCCTATGGCTACACCTTC	CASSEEPGHPYGYTF
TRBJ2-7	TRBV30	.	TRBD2	TGTGCCTGGAGTGACGACTTCGGGGCTAGCGGGAGTTTCGAGCAGTACTTC	CAWSDDFGASGSFEQYF
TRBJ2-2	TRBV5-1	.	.	TGCGCCAGCAGCTTCCCCGGGGAGGCCGGGGAGCTGTTTTTT	CASSFPGEAGELFF
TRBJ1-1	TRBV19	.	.	TGTGCCAGTAGTGATAGACAGGCTGAAGCTTTCTTT	CASSDRQAEAFF
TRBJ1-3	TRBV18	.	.	TGTGCCAGCTCACGCACGGTGGCAGGGGCTGGAAACACCATATATTTT	CASSRTVAGAGNTIYF
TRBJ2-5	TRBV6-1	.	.	TGTGCCAGCAGTGAAGTGGCCGGGCTCCTCCAGACCCAGTACTTC	CASSEVAGLLQTQYF
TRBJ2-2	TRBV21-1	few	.	TGTGCCAGCGGTCGGTTTACTAGCGGGGTGGGCCCGGACACCGGGGAGCTGTTTTTT	CASGRFTSGVGPDTGELFF
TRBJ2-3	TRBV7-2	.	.	TGTGCCAGCAGCTTAGAAGCCCGAAGAGGAAGAGATACGCAGTATTTT	CASSLEARRGRDTQYF
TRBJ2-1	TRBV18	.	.	TGTGCCAGCTCACCACCCGCAGGGGTCAATGAGCAGTTCTTC	CASSPPAGVNEQFF
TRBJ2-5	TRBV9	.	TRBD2	TGTGCCAGCAGCGCGGGGGGACTAGCGGGGACGGAGACCCAGTACTTC	CASSAGGLAGTETQYF
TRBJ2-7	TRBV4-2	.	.	TGTGCCAGCAGCCAAGGCTCGGCCGGGGCCAGCTCCTACGAGCAGTACTTC	CASSQGSAGASSYEQYF
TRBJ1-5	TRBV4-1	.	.	TGCGCCAGCAGCCAGAATATTGGCAATCAGCCCCAGCATTTT	CASSQNIGNQPQHF
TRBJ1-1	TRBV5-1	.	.	TGCGCCAGCGGACTCCGCCCTGAAGCTTTCTTT	CASGLRPEAFF
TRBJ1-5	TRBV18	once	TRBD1	TGTGCCAGCTCCCGACAGGGAATGAGCAATCAGCCCCAGCATTTT	CASSRQGMSNQPQHF
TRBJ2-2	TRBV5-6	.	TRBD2	TGTGCCAGCAGCCAGGGACTAAACACCGGGGAGCTGTTTTTT	CASSQGLNTGELFF
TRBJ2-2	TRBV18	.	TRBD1	TGTGCCAGCTCACCGGGACAGGGGGGCACCGGGGAGCTGTTTTTT	CASSPGQGGTGELFF
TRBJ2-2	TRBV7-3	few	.	TGTGCCAGCAGGGAATCGAACACCGGGGAGCTGTTTTTT	CASRESNTGELFF
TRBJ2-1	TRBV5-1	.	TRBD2	TGCGCCAGCAGCTTTAGCGGGGACTCCTACAATGAGCAGTTCTTC	CASSFSGDSYNEQFF
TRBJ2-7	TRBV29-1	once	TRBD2	TGCAGCGTGGAAACTAGCGGGAGGGGCGAGCAGTACTTC	CSVETSGRGEQYF
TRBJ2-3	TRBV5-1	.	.	TGCGCCAGCAGCTTGGCCCCGGGATTAAGCACAGATACGCAGTATTTT	CASSLAPGLSTDTQYF
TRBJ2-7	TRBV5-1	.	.	TGCGCCAGCATCCGGGACTCCTCCTCCTACGAGCAGTACTTC	CASIRDSSSYEQYF
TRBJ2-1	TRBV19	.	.	TGTGCCAGTAGTCTACCCGGGGGTAGCTCCTACAATGAGCAGTTCTTC	CASSLPGGSSYNEQFF
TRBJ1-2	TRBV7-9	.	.	TGTGCCAGCAGCTCCAGGGTTAACTATGGCTACACCTTC	CASSSRVNYGYTF
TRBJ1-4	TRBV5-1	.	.	TGCGCCAGCAGCTTTGGGACATCGGGTAATGAAAAACTGTTTTTT	CASSFGTSGNEKLFF
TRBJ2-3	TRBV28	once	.	TGTGCCAGCAGTCTGCCCAGGGCGGTGGGCGATACGCAGTATTTT	CASSLPRAVGDTQYF
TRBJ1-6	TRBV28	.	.	TGTGCCAGCAGTTTATTGTCAGGACCCAACTATAATTCACCCCTCCACTTT	CASSLLSGPNYNSPLHF
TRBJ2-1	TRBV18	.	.	TGTGCCAGCTCACCATTCGGCCAGGTCAATGAGCAGTTCTTC	CASSPFGQVNEQFF
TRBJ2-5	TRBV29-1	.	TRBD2	TGCAGCGTTGCTAGCGGGGGGGCCGCGGAGACCCAGTACTTC	CSVASGGAAETQYF
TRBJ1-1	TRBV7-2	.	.	TGTGCCAGCAGCTTGGCCGCTCCTACTGAAGCTTTCTTT	CASSLAAPTEAFF
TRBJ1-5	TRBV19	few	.	TGTGCCAGTAGTATCACCGGGTACCCCAATCAGCCCCAGCATTTT	CASSITGYPNQPQHF
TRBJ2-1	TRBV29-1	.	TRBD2	TGCAGCGTTCTAGCGGGAGATCTCTACAATGAGCAGTTCTTC	CSVLAGDLYNEQFF
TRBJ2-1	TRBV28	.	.	TGTGCCAGCAGTTTAGGAGGGGGAACCTACAATGAGCAGTTCTTC	CASSLGGGTYNEQFF
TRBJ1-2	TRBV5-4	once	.	TGTGCCAGCAGCCAGGACAGCTATGGCTACACCTTC	CASSQDSYGYTF
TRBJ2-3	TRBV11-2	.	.	TGTGCCAGCAGCTTAGGAGGGGCAGATACGCAGTATTTT	CASSLGGADTQYF
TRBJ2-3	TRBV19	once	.	TGTGCCAGTAGGCTTAACTGGGACTCTAGCACAGATACGCAGTATTTT	CASRLNWDSSTDTQYF
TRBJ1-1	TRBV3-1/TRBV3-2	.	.	TGTGCCAGCAGCCAAAGGCGCGGGAGGACTGAAGCTTTCTTT	CASSQRRGRTEAFF
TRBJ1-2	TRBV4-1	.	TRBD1	TGCGCCAGCAGCCCACTACAGGGGGGGTATGGCTACACCTTC	CASSPLQGGYGYTF
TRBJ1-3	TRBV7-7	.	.	TGTGCCAGCAGCCCCGCTGGCGGAAACACCATATATTTT	CASSPAGGNTIYF
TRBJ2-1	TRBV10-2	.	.	TGCGCCAGCAGTTTGAGCGGAGGGAGCTCCTACAATGAGCAGTTCTTC	CASSLSGGSSYNEQFF
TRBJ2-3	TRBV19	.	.	TGTGCCAGTAGCCCCGAAAGGGGCCGGTCAGATACGCAGTATTTT	CASSPERGRSDTQYF